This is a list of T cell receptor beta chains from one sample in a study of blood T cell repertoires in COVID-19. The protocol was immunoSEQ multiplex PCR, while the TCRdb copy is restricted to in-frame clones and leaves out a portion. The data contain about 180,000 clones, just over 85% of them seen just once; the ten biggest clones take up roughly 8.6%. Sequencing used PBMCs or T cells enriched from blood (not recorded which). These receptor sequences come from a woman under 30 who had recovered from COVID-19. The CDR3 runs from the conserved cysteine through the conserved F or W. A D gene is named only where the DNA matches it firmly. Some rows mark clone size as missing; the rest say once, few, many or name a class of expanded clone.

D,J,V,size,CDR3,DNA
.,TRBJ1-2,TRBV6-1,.,CASSDREIYGYTF,TGTGCCAGCAGTGACCGGGAAATCTATGGCTACACCTTC
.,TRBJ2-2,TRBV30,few,CACSRDYTGELFF,TGTGCCTGCTCCAGGGATTACACCGGGGAGCTGTTTTTT
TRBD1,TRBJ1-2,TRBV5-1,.,CASSPLQGANYGYTF,TGCGCCAGCAGCCCTCTACAGGGGGCGAACTATGGCTACACCTTC
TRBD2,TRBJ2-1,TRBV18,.,CASSPLLAGANEQFF,TGTGCCAGCTCACCCCTACTAGCGGGAGCTAATGAGCAGTTCTTC
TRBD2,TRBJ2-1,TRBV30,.,CASSGSTNEQFF,TGTGCCTCTAGCGGGAGCACCAATGAGCAGTTCTTC
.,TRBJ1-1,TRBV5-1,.,CASIQEAGGTEAFF,TGCGCCAGCATCCAAGAGGCGGGGGGGACTGAAGCTTTCTTT
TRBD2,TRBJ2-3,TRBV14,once,CASSQNLAGGANTQYF,TGTGCCAGCAGCCAAAACTTAGCGGGGGGAGCGAATACGCAGTATTTT
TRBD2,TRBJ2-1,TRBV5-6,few,CASSLAASGRAVNEQFF,TGTGCCAGCAGCTTGGCGGCTAGCGGGAGGGCCGTCAATGAGCAGTTCTTC
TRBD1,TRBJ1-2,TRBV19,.,CASNPGQGNYGYTF,TGTGCCAGTAATCCCGGACAGGGGAACTATGGCTACACCTTC
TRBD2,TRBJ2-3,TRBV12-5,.,CASGPGVGEGDTQYF,TGTGCTAGTGGTCCAGGCGTTGGGGAGGGTGATACGCAGTATTTT
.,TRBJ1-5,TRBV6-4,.,CASSVLEGQPQHF,TGTGCCAGCAGTGTCCTGGAGGGGCAGCCCCAGCATTTT
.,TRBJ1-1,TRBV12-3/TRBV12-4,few,CASRTTNGTEAFF,TGTGCCAGCAGGACGACAAACGGCACTGAAGCTTTCTTT
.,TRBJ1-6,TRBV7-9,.,CASSLGGGGASPLHF,TGTGCCAGCAGCTTAGGTGGGGGGGGCGCTTCACCCCTCCACTTT
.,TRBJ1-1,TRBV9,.,CASSVVAGEGTEAFF,TGTGCCAGCAGCGTAGTGGCGGGGGAGGGCACTGAAGCTTTCTTT
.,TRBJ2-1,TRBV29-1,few,CSVRWGGAAPSNEQFF,TGCAGCGTCCGGTGGGGGGGCGCGGCGCCAAGCAATGAGCAGTTCTTC
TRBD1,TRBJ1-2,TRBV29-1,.,CSVDYRGSNGYTF,TGCAGCGTTGACTACAGGGGGTCGAATGGCTACACCTTC
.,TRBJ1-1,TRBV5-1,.,CASTLDSISNAFF,TGCGCCAGCACCCTCGACAGTATATCGAACGCTTTCTTT
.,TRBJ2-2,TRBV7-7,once,CASSLARAPDTGELFF,TGTGCTAGCAGCTTAGCGCGAGCGCCGGACACCGGGGAGCTGTTTTTT
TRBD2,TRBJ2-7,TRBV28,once,CASSGSGRYEQYF,TGTGCCAGCAGTGGGAGCGGGAGATACGAGCAGTACTTC
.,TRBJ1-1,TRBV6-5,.,CASGGWNTEAFF,TGTGCCAGCGGGGGGTGGAACACTGAAGCTTTCTTT
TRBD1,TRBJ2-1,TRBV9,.,CASSRTGTNEQFF,TGTGCCAGCAGCCGGACAGGGACGAATGAGCAGTTCTTC
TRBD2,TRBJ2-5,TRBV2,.,CASSDLLAAETQYF,TGTGCCAGCAGTGACTTACTAGCGGCGGAGACCCAGTACTTC
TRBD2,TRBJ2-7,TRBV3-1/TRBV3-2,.,CASSPPGGETYEQYF,TGTGCCAGCAGCCCCCCCGGGGGGGAAACCTACGAGCAGTACTTC
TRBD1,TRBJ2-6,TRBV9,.,CASSARGQGTGANVLTF,TGTGCCAGCAGCGCGAGGGGACAGGGGACAGGGGCCAACGTCCTGACTTTC
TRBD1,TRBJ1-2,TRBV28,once,CASSSFPPTGSGYTF,TGTGCCAGCAGCTCCTTCCCTCCGACAGGGAGCGGCTACACCTTC
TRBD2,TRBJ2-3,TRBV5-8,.,CASSLAGLGADTQYF,TGTGCCAGCAGCTTGGCGGGACTAGGAGCGGATACGCAGTATTTT
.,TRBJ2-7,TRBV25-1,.,CASSVQGYEQYF,TGTGCCAGCAGCGTCCAGGGATACGAGCAGTACTTC
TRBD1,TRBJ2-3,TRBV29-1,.,CSVGDRGTDTQYF,TGCAGCGTTGGCGACAGGGGCACAGATACGCAGTATTTT
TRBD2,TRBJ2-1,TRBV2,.,CASNQREGLGEQFF,TGTGCCAGCAATCAGCGGGAGGGCCTTGGTGAGCAGTTCTTC
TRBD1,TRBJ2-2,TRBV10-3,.,CAITSTGSDTGELFF,TGTGCCATCACCTCGACAGGGTCGGACACCGGGGAGCTGTTTTTT
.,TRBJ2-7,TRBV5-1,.,CASSSVSGSLSSYEQYF,TGCGCCAGCAGCTCCGTGAGCGGCAGCCTCAGCTCCTACGAGCAGTACTTC
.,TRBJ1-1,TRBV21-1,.,CASSRGGEQGAPEAFF,TGTGCCAGCAGCCGAGGGGGGGAACAGGGGGCCCCTGAAGCTTTCTTT
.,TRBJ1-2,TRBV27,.,CASRDRHYGYTF,TGTGCCAGCAGAGACAGGCACTATGGCTACACCTTC
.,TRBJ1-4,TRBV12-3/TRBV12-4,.,CAGNRGTNEKLFF,TGTGCCGGAAACCGGGGGACTAATGAAAAACTGTTTTTT
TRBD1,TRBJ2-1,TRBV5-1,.,CASSLGGQVYNEQFF,TGCGCCAGCAGCTTGGGGGGACAGGTGTACAATGAGCAGTTCTTC
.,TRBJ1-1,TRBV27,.,CASSLWQGDTEAFF,TGTGCCAGCAGTTTATGGCAGGGTGACACTGAAGCTTTCTTT
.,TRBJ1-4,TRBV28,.,CASSLLPDGQEKLFF,TGTGCCAGCAGTTTATTGCCGGACGGACAAGAAAAACTGTTTTTT
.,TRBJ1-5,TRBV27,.,CASRKETDSNQPQHF,TGTGCCAGCAGAAAAGAGACAGACAGCAATCAGCCCCAGCATTTT
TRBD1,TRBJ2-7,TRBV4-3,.,CASSQEDSGTGPSYEQYF,TGCGCCAGCAGCCAAGAAGATTCCGGGACAGGCCCCTCCTACGAGCAGTACTTC
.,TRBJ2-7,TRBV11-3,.,CASSMRFSEQYF,TGTGCCAGCAGCATGCGGTTTTCCGAGCAGTACTTC
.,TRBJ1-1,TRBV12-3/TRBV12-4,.,CASSWGRNTEAFF,TGTGCCAGCAGTTGGGGCAGGAACACTGAAGCTTTCTTT
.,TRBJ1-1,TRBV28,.,CASSLTGNTEAFF,TGTGCCAGCAGCTTGACAGGGAACACTGAAGCTTTCTTT
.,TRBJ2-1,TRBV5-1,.,CASSLVGEQFF,TGCGCCAGCAGCTTGGTCGGTGAGCAGTTCTTC
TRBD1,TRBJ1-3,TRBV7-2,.,CASSLRGTDSGNTIYF,TGTGCCAGCAGCTTACGGGGGACAGACTCTGGAAACACCATATATTTT
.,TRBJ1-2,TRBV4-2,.,CASSQESYVPDTF,TGTGCCAGCAGCCAAGAGTCATACGTCCCGGACACCTTC
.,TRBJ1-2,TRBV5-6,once,CASSAGNYGYTF,TGTGCCAGCAGCGCGGGTAACTATGGCTACACCTTC
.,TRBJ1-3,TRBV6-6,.,CASRDRGSSGNTIYF,TGTGCCAGCAGGGATAGAGGGAGCTCTGGAAACACCATATATTTT